This entry concerns a single T cell receptor beta chain. TCRdb keeps only in-frame clones here, not all; method: immunoSEQ multiplex PCR. The sample includes roughly 250,000 clones, about four fifths of them seen just once. This record comes from a study of blood T cell repertoires in COVID-19. Study background: Acute-phase and convalescent COVID-19 samples originated in the United States, Italy and Spain. T cells, B-cell-depleted T cells, or PBMCs supplied cDNA or gDNA.

Germline CDR1 is SGHTA and CDR2 is FQGNSA. V lost 2 bases, J lost 2 bases, and 10 bases lay in between. The length of the CDR3 is 15 residues. Sequencing was carried out using peripheral blood. V gene TRBV7-2 combines with J gene TRBJ1-5; D may be TRBD1 (5 bases). The clonotype was recovered from a man aged 40-55 years with active or convalescent COVID-19. The CDR3, as DNA: TGTGCCAGCAGCTTACTTGGGGCCCGCAATCAGCCCCAGCATTTT. It codes for CASSLLGARNQPQHF.